The rows below give T cell receptor beta chains drawn from one sample of a study of radiotherapy plus CTLA-4 blockade in lung cancer. TCRdb keeps only in-frame clones here, not all; method: immunoSEQ multiplex PCR. The profile shows about 98,000 clones, 82% of them singletons. Sequenced material: peripheral blood, taken from a patient treated with radiotherapy plus ipilimumab. These receptors were obtained from a human donor with non-small cell lung cancer who had a partial response to radiotherapy plus ipilimumab. Both conserved end residues are part of each CDR3. A D gene is named only where the DNA matches it firmly. Size is stated for part of the rows, as once, few or many counts, or as a class when the clone is expanded.

CDR3 DNA	CDR3 protein	D gene	clone size	V gene	J gene
TGTGCCAGCAGCAAAGCGGGACCCCAGGCGTTCAATGAGCAGTTCTTC	CASSKAGPQAFNEQFF	TRBD2	-	TRBV5-4	TRBJ2-1
TGTGCCAGCAGCTTGGGGACTAGTTTAGATACGCAGTATTTT	CASSLGTSLDTQYF	TRBD2	-	TRBV5-4	TRBJ2-3
TGTGCCACCTCCGGGACAGGGGGAGTGAGCGGCGAAAAACTGTTTTTT	CATSGTGGVSGEKLFF	TRBD1	-	TRBV2	TRBJ1-4
TGTGCCAGCAGTGCCCGGGGAGTTAGCAATCAGCCCCAGCATTTT	CASSARGVSNQPQHF	-	-	TRBV2	TRBJ1-5
TGTGCCAGCAGTGAGAGGGACAGGGTTAGGCCTGGCTACACCTTC	CASSERDRVRPGYTF	TRBD1	-	TRBV2	TRBJ1-2
TGTGCCAGCAGGCTAGCGGGGGCCTACGAGCAGTACTTC	CASRLAGAYEQYF	TRBD2	-	TRBV7-2	TRBJ2-7
TGTGCCAGCAGGCGCCAGACAGGGGGTGGTGAAAAACTGTTTTTT	CASRRQTGGGEKLFF	TRBD1	-	TRBV2	TRBJ1-4
TGTGCCAGCAGCTTAAGGTGGGCCCTCCAAGGAGCCAAAAACATTCAGTACTTC	CASSLRWALQGAKNIQYF	-	-	TRBV7-2	TRBJ2-4
TGCGCCAGCAGCCAAGATTGGGGGCAGCAGGAGACCCAGTACTTC	CASSQDWGQQETQYF	-	-	TRBV4-1	TRBJ2-5
TGTGCCAGCAGCCTCACTAGCGGGAGTTACAATGAGCAGTTCTTC	CASSLTSGSYNEQFF	TRBD2	-	TRBV28	TRBJ2-1
TGTGCCAGTAGTATACGGGGGGATGAAAAACTGTTTTTT	CASSIRGDEKLFF	-	once	TRBV19	TRBJ1-4
TGTGCCAGCAGTTCCCCCCGGGGGATGAACACTGAAGCTTTCTTT	CASSSPRGMNTEAFF	-	-	TRBV28	TRBJ1-1
TGTGCCAGCAGTGAGGGACTAGCGGAGACCCAGTACTTC	CASSEGLAETQYF	TRBD2	-	TRBV6-1	TRBJ2-5
TGTGCCAGCAGTCCTGGACAGCTTCATAATGAAAAACTGTTTTTT	CASSPGQLHNEKLFF	-	-	TRBV28	TRBJ1-4
TGCGCCAGCAGCCAAGACTTAGGACAGGGCTACAATGAGCAGTTCTTC	CASSQDLGQGYNEQFF	TRBD1	-	TRBV4-1	TRBJ2-1
TGTGCCAGCAGTTCGACTAGCGGGAGGGCCATAGGGGAGCTGTTTTTT	CASSSTSGRAIGELFF	TRBD2	-	TRBV6-6	TRBJ2-2
TGCGCCAGCAGCTTGGGAGTAGCGGGAGCCGAGCAGTACTTC	CASSLGVAGAEQYF	TRBD2	-	TRBV5-1	TRBJ2-7
TGTGCCACATCCCCAGCTAGCGGGAGGGGCGGCAACTACAATGAGCAGTTCTTC	CATSPASGRGGNYNEQFF	TRBD2	-	TRBV10-3	TRBJ2-1
TGTGCCAGCAGTTACTCGATAGTGCAAGAGACCCAGTACTTC	CASSYSIVQETQYF	-	-	TRBV6-6	TRBJ2-5
TGCGCCAGCAACGCCCGACTTAACACCGGGGAGCTGTTTTTT	CASNARLNTGELFF	-	once	TRBV5-1	TRBJ2-2
TGTGCCAGTAGCCTAAACACCGGGGAGCTGTTTTTT	CASSLNTGELFF	-	-	TRBV19	TRBJ2-2
TGCAGTGCTAGTGAGAAGGAGACCCAGTACTTC	CSASEKETQYF	-	-	TRBV20-1	TRBJ2-5
TGTGCCAGCAGCTTGGTAACAGGGGATGAGACCCAGTACTTC	CASSLVTGDETQYF	TRBD1	-	TRBV5-4	TRBJ2-5
TGTGCCATCAGTGACGGGACAGGGATAACTAATCAGCCCCAGCATTTT	CAISDGTGITNQPQHF	TRBD1	-	TRBV10-3	TRBJ1-5
TGTGCCAGCAGTTCCCCAGGACAGCATACGTACAATGAGCAGTTCTTC	CASSSPGQHTYNEQFF	-	-	TRBV28	TRBJ2-1
TGTGCCAGCAGCTTAGGCAGGGGCTGGGACTATGGCTACACCTTC	CASSLGRGWDYGYTF	-	-	TRBV7-2	TRBJ1-2
TGTGCCAGCAGCTTAGGGCCCGGGACTAGGCCCTACGAGCAGTACTTC	CASSLGPGTRPYEQYF	TRBD2	-	TRBV7-8	TRBJ2-7
TGTGCCAGCAGCTTAGGGGGCAGGGTGGGCGAAAAACTGTTTTTT	CASSLGGRVGEKLFF	-	few	TRBV7-9	TRBJ1-4
TGTGCCAGCAGTGCACAAGGGACAGCAAACTATGGCTACACCTTC	CASSAQGTANYGYTF	TRBD1	-	TRBV28	TRBJ1-2
TGCGCCAGCAGCTTGGGACTCCTACCCGCCGAGCAGTACTTC	CASSLGLLPAEQYF	-	few	TRBV5-1	TRBJ2-7
TGCGCCAGCAGCCCCATTCTAGGCTCCTACAATGAGCAGTTCTTC	CASSPILGSYNEQFF	-	-	TRBV5-1	TRBJ2-1
TGTGCCAGCAGCTTAGCGGTGGCAGACCAAGAGACCCAGTACTTC	CASSLAVADQETQYF	-	-	TRBV7-2	TRBJ2-5
TGCAGCGTTGGACAGGGGGGCACTGAAGCTTTCTTT	CSVGQGGTEAFF	TRBD1	-	TRBV29-1	TRBJ1-1
TGTGCCAGCAGCTCACAAGGGGGCGCGGGGGAGCAGTACTTC	CASSSQGGAGEQYF	-	-	TRBV7-2	TRBJ2-7
TGTGCCACCCAGGAGTCTAGCGGGAGGGATGAGCAGTTCTTC	CATQESSGRDEQFF	TRBD2	-	TRBV11-2	TRBJ2-1
TGTGCCATCAGCCCAGGGATGAACACTGAAGCTTTCTTT	CAISPGMNTEAFF	-	-	TRBV10-3	TRBJ1-1
TGTGCCAGCAGTCGTGTGACAGGTGGCACAGATACGCAGTATTTT	CASSRVTGGTDTQYF	-	-	TRBV6-1	TRBJ2-3
TGTGCCAGCAGCCCCTCCCCACAAGAGGAAGAGCAGTACTTC	CASSPSPQEEEQYF	-	once	TRBV11-3	TRBJ2-7
TGTGCCAGTAGTACAGGGGGAAAGCAGCCCCAGCATTTT	CASSTGGKQPQHF	TRBD1	-	TRBV19	TRBJ1-5
TGTGCCAGCAGCCCACCGGATCAGCCCCAGCATTTT	CASSPPDQPQHF	-	-	TRBV6-1	TRBJ1-5
TGTGCCAGCTCCTGGGCTGCGGGGAACACCGGGGAGCTGTTTTTT	CASSWAAGNTGELFF	-	-	TRBV18	TRBJ2-2
TGTGCCAGTAGTATGCAGGGGTTCGGGGCCAACGTCCTGACTTTC	CASSMQGFGANVLTF	-	-	TRBV19	TRBJ2-6
TGTGCCAGTAGTATTGAGGCGGGCTATGGCTACACCTTC	CASSIEAGYGYTF	-	-	TRBV19	TRBJ1-2
TGTGCCAGCAGCCCCGGGTTTGCGGAGACCCAGTACTTC	CASSPGFAETQYF	-	-	TRBV7-2	TRBJ2-5
TGCGCCAGCAGCTTGGAAGGGACAGGGGGCGCGGAGACCCAGTACTTC	CASSLEGTGGAETQYF	TRBD1	-	TRBV5-1	TRBJ2-5
TGTGCCAGCAGTACAGGGTCCGGCAATCAGCCCCAGCATTTT	CASSTGSGNQPQHF	-	-	TRBV2	TRBJ1-5
TGTGCCAGCAGTTCCGAGACCGGGGGTAACACCGGGGAGCTGTTTTTT	CASSSETGGNTGELFF	-	-	TRBV2	TRBJ2-2
TGTGCCAGCAGCTTCTCTAGACAGGGACTAGACAATGAGCAGTTCTTC	CASSFSRQGLDNEQFF	-	few	TRBV11-2	TRBJ2-1